This T cell receptor (beta chain) derives from a study of cytotoxic CD8 clonotypes in ibrutinib-treated CLL (dated by TCRdb to about 2021). Study-level background: In this cohort, over 14 patients were treatment-naive and about a dozen were relapsed/refractory, while some 18 had unmutated IGHV. Responses were partial in roughly 24 patients and complete in 2; after median about 5.5 years follow-up, about 14 stayed in remission and about twelve progressed. Samples at response were collected after a median of roughly 13 months of treatment, with a range of about 6 to 36 months. Samples averaged roughly 280,000 productive templates and some 91,000 productive rearrangements. Of the roughly 90 people in the trial, about two dozen had longitudinal samples available. Cryopreserved peripheral blood mononuclear cells were obtained prior to treatment, at the time of response, and at either disease progression or sustained remission. Every remission and progressive disease sample was obtained while ibrutinib was still being received by the patients. General findings and caveats noted by the study authors: Clonality increased at ibrutinib response, stayed stable in sustained remission, and fell back toward baseline at progression. At baseline, clonality was higher than in age-matched healthy donors and showed a strong correlation with circulating CD8+ T-cell counts. Public clonotypes were found to be uncommon and were observed to contract or remain stable during treatment; the increase in clonality was shown to reflect expansion of private clonotypes at ibrutinib response. Sampling times were not matched between sustained-remission and progressing patients, and lymph node repertoires were not studied.

A MiSeq instrument was used for deep resolution sequencing, which targeted depths ranging from 1 in 1 million up to 1 in 200,000 T cells, with coverage averaging 10x for each clonotype. The immunoSEQ hsTCRB Kit was used to generate TCR beta libraries. Per the authors' processing: Data were analyzed with ImmunoSEQ Data Assistant and ImmunoSEQ Analyzer, with V, D and J genes assigned per IMGT definitions. Clonality, with values ranging from 0 to 1, was calculated as one minus the normalized Shannon entropy of productive rearrangement frequencies. Only overrepresented clonotypes making up at least 0.05% of the repertoire of each patient were included in the public clonotype analysis. Some 13 age-matched healthy donor repertoires from immuneACCESS served as clonality controls. Imported from immuneACCESS, the table was reduced by TCRdb to in-frame sequences with V and J called. These copies leave out some clones; in studies compared against another copy, an unresolved V gene accounts for under half, and the cause of the remainder is not known. That table is the source of V, J and clone size, and D and trimming were worked out from the DNA. For this sample there are roughly 330,000 clones; roughly 71% appear just once. The ten largest make up 6% to 6.5% of the sample.

For TCR beta library preparation, about 2 micrograms of genomic DNA were isolated from cryopreserved PBMCs. Longitudinal blood samples from CLL patients receiving ibrutinib monotherapy were subjected to high-throughput TCR beta sequencing. Patients were enrolled in a phase 2 open-label single-center ibrutinib monotherapy trial. CDR1 SGDLS and CDR2 YYNGEE are derived from the germline V gene. V loses 0 bases, J loses 2 bases, and the germline ends lie 12 bases apart. The CDR3 sequence holds 15 residues, the cysteine and phenylalanine included. The retained sequence is limited to the CDR3, 45 bases, with the frame set at the first base. A word on this clone: Its antigen remains unidentified. Base qualities are not recorded, but no much larger clone differs from it by a single base.

Rearrangement joined TRBV9 to TRBJ2-7, with the D gene not confidently named. The clonotype comes from a human donor with chronic lymphocytic leukemia. Sequencing used PBMCs, obtained after 36 months of ibrutinib treatment. The nucleotides are TGTGCCAGCAGCGTAGCTGGGCTAGGCCCCTACGAGCAGTACTTC. Its product reads: CASSVAGLGPYEQYF.